This T cell receptor (beta chain) was captured in a study of cytomegalovirus exposure and HLA in healthy donors. V was shortened by 7 bases and J by 9 bases, with 19 bases between the two germline ends. From germline, CDR1 is MNHNY and CDR2 SVGAGI (reference sequence). This CDR3 region has 15 residues. Note on this clone: Antigen: not known.

With 60 Vbeta and 13 Jbeta primers, the PCR was carried out. The assay was immunoSEQ multiplex PCR, and TCRdb's table has in-frame clones only and misses some. Listed are more than 90,000 clones; 3% to 4.5% falls within the top ten. Study conclusions and caveats: V- and J-gene trimming of TCR beta was linked (in a later analysis) to a missense DCLRE1C variant. The study had only CMV serostatus as immune exposure information.

This clonotype was sampled from a man younger than 45 in good health and CMV-seronegative. Material: PBMCs. V and J are TRBV6-6 and TRBJ1-6, with TRBD1 as a possible D gene (5 bases). The CDR3: CASTSLSRGGSPLHF. CDR3 in DNA: TGTGCCAGCACCTCCTTATCACGCGGGGGTTCACCCCTCCACTTT.